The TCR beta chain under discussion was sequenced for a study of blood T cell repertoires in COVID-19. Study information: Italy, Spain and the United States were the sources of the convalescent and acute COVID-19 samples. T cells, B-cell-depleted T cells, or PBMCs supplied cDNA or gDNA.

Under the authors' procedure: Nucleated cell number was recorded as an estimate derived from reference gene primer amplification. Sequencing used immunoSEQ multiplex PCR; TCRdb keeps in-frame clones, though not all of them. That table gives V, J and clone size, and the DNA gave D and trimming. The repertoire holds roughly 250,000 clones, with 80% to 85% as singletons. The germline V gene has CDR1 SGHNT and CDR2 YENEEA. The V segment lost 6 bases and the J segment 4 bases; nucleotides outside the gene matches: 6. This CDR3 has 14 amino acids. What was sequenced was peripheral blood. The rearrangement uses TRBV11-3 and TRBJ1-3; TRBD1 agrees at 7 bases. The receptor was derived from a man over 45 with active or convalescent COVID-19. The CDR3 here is CASSPGQSGNTIYF. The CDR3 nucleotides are TGTGCCAGCAGTCCGGGACAGAGCGGAAACACCATATATTTT.